The present entry profiles one T cell receptor beta chain with its context. This sample is part of a study of blood T cell repertoires in COVID-19. For the study at large: The United States, Italy and Spain provided the acute and convalescent COVID-19 samples. PBMCs, B-cell-depleted T cells, or T cells were the source of the cDNA or gDNA that made up the material.

Germline CDR1 reads MGHRA; CDR2 reads YSYEKL. The CDR3 covers 15 residues. Trimming removed 8 bases at V and 5 bases at J, with 22 bases between. Per the authors' pipeline: The assay estimated nucleated cells by amplifying reference gene primers. The table came from immunoSEQ multiplex PCR; TCRdb's copy has only in-frame clones and leaves some out. V and J calls and clone size come straight from that table; D and trimming were deduced from the DNA. The table includes roughly 40,000 clones, 80% to 90% detected once. The sequence was collected from a human donor in a cohort sampled during active COVID-19. The sequencing input was peripheral blood. The gene calls are TRBV4-1 and TRBJ2-7, with D possibly TRBD1 on 7 matching bases. The CDR3 sequence: CASGGIGTATNEQYF. The CDR3 nucleotides read TGCGCCAGCGGGGGGATAGGGACAGCGACCAACGAGCAGTACTTC.